This T cell receptor (beta chain) stems from a study of blood T cells in healthy people across ages. Germline V gene data show CDR1 as KGHDR and CDR2 as SFDVKD. The length of the CDR3 is 11 residues. A word on this clonotype: At one boundary the junction diverges from the germline segment, which might be a read error.

A sample-barcoded 5' primer and a J-beta primer mix were used in a second PCR of roughly 6 to 12 cycles. TCRdb redid the calling of the 5' RACE reads with MiXCR, one entry per CDR3 protein. The repertoire includes about a million distinct CDR3 sequences, just over 50% of them detected once, and about a fifth sits in the top ten. The clonotype originates from a woman aged 60 to 75 in good health. The sample consisted of blood. The V and J genes are TRBV24-1 and TRBJ2-7, with a possible D match to TRBD2 (5 bases). This CDR3 is CANGGSCEQYF. The CDR3 bases are TGTGCCAATGGAGGTTCCTGCGAGCAGTACTTC.